The 26 T cell receptor beta chains reported below all come from one sample, sequenced in a study of T-cell memory formation after mild COVID-19. MiXCR was run by TCRdb on the 5' RACE reads, yielding one entry per CDR3 protein. The sample records hundreds of thousands of distinct CDR3 sequences, about 20% being singletons. Sequenced input: PBMCs or a T cell subset sorted from them (not recorded which). The source of these receptors is an adult woman who had mild COVID-19 (a few samples of this study predate the infection). Cell type and time point are not known.

The chain combines TRBV5-1 with TRBJ2-3, with no clear D. Germline-derived CDR1 and CDR2 are SGHRS and YFSETQ. The CDR3 loop spans 14 amino acids. V lost 0 bases to trimming and J lost 6 bases, with 11 bases between them. The CDR3 sequence: CASSLVVGSDTQYF. For the CDR3, the DNA is TGCGCCAGCAGCTTGGTGGTAGGGTCGGATACGCAGTATTTT.

This clonotype has a handful of counts. The genes are TRBV27 and TRBJ2-7, with D hard to call. The ends were cut back, 5 bases at V and 2 bases at J, with 10 bases in the middle. Germline-derived CDR1 and CDR2 are MNHEY and SMNVEV (reference sequence). This CDR3 has 13 amino acids. CDR3 amino acids: CASSHRPAYEQYF. CDR3 coding DNA: TGTGCCAGCAGTCATAGACCCGCCTACGAGCAGTACTTC.

The CDR3 loop reads CATSRQDTSNQPQHF. The CDR3 DNA sequence: TGTGCCACCAGCAGACAGGACACTAGCAATCAGCCCCAGCATTTT. The chain joins TRBV15 to TRBJ1-5; D perhaps matches TRBD1 (5 bases). Germline V gene lookup returns CDR1 LNHNV and CDR2 YYDKDF (reference sequence). The V and J ends lost 2 bases and 0 bases respectively, with 8 bases between them. CDR3 size: 15 residues.

This clonotype was detected only a few times. This chain links TRBV27 with TRBJ2-1, with D possibly being TRBD1 or TRBD2 (6 bases each). The V and J ends lost 0 bases and 6 bases respectively, with 15 bases between them. From germline, CDR1 is MNHEY and CDR2 SMNVEV (reference sequence). This CDR3 contains 16 residues. In DNA, the CDR3 is TGTGCCAGCAGTTTATCGGGTGCCCGGGGGCGCAATGAGCAGTTCTTC. Amino acid sequence: CASSLSGARGRNEQFF.

V gene TRBV10-3 combines with J gene TRBJ1-3, with a tentative D call TRBD1 (6 bases). CDR1 ENHRY and CDR2 SYGVKD come from the germline V gene. This CDR3 contains 15 residues. Trimming cost V 1 base and J 3 bases, with 10 bases left between them. The CDR3: CAISEFGTIGNTIYF. For the CDR3, the DNA is TGTGCCATCAGTGAGTTCGGGACAATTGGAAACACCATATATTTT.

This clonotype occurred a few times. The chain links TRBV6-5 to TRBJ2-3; D gene unclear. The CDR3 has 12 residues. The germline CDR1 and CDR2 sequences are MNHEY and SVGAGI. Trimming stripped 5 bases from V and 5 bases from J, with 8 bases between. CDR3 region: CASSKPRDTQYF. The CDR3 coding sequence is TGTGCCAGCAGTAAGCCCAGAGATACGCAGTATTTT.

The rearrangement joins TRBV27 to TRBJ2-1, with 9 bases that match TRBD1. This CDR3 region has 14 residues. The V and J ends lost 7 bases and 9 bases, in that order; junction bases with no gene match: 10. Germline values: CDR1 MNHEY, CDR2 SMNVEV (reference sequence). CDR3 DNA sequence: TGTGCCAGCATCGGGACAGGGACCCCATCTGAGCAGTTCTTC. Translation gives CASIGTGTPSEQFF.

This clonotype came up a few times. The chain joins TRBV9 to TRBJ2-2, with D possibly being TRBD2 (6 bases). Deletions cut 0 bases from V and 5 bases from J, with 11 bases between. Germline V gives CDR1 SGDLS, CDR2 YYNGEE. The CDR3 is made up of 15 amino acids. CDR3 DNA sequence: TGTGCCAGCAGCGTAGGGGCAGGGAGGACCGGGGAGCTGTTTTTT. It specifies CASSVGAGRTGELFF. Combining the CDR3 with reference TRBV9 and TRBJ2-2 gives the whole variable domain DSGVTQTPKHLITATGQRVTLRCSPRSGDLSVYWYQQSLDQGLQFLIQYYNGEERAKGNILERFSAQQFPDLHSELNLSSLELGDSALYFCASSVGAGRTGELFFGEGSRLTVL.

The J gene is TRBJ2-7, the V gene TRBV13; TRBD2 is a possible D gene (6 bases). The CDR3 loop spans 14 amino acids. Trimming took off 1 base at V and 5 bases at J, with 12 bases between the two ends. The V gene's germline CDR1 is PRHDT and CDR2 FYEKMQ (reference sequence). CDR3 coding DNA: TGTGCCAGCAGCTTAGCGGGAGTGGTCCACGAGCAGTACTTC. It encodes CASSLAGVVHEQYF.

The CDR3: CASSLQIHQETQYF. CDR3 nucleotide sequence: TGTGCCAGCAGCTTACAGATTCACCAAGAGACCCAGTACTTC. The chain uses TRBV5-5 and TRBJ2-5; D is ambiguous. Trimming left V 2 bases short and J 0 bases short, with 8 bases between. The CDR3 totals 14 residues. Germline V lookup: CDR1 SGHKS, CDR2 YYEKEE (reference sequence). Together with reference TRBV5-5 and TRBJ2-5, the CDR3 gives the full variable domain: DAGVTQSPTHLIKTRGQQVTLRCSPISGHKSVSWYQQVLGQGPQFIFQYYEKEERGRGNFPDRFSARQFPNYSSELNVNALLLGDSALYLCASSLQIHQETQYFGPGTRLLVL.

The chain carries TRBV7-3 and TRBJ2-2; perhaps TRBD2 as D (5 bases). Per the germline V gene, CDR1 is SGHTA and CDR2 is FQGTGA. V was pared by 4 bases and J by 4 bases, with 16 bases between. CDR3 length equals 16 residues. The DNA for the CDR3 is TGTGCCAGCAGCTCCCCAGGTGGGAGAGGCACCGGGGAGCTGTTTTTT. It is translated as CASSSPGGRGTGELFF.

V and J are TRBV6-5 and TRBJ2-3; D gene uncertain. The CDR3 spans 13 residues. Trimming pared 6 bases from V and 0 bases from J, leaving 7 bases between. Germline CDR1 reads MNHEY; CDR2 reads SVGAGI. The CDR3 nucleotides read TGTGCCAGCAGATTCAGGAGCACAGATACGCAGTATTTT. Amino acid sequence: CASRFRSTDTQYF.

The CDR3 DNA follows: TGTGCCAGCAGTTACTCATTCCCAGGACTAGCCACCAATGAGCAGTTCTTC. Its protein is CASSYSFPGLATNEQFF. This chain connects TRBV6-5 to TRBJ2-1, with 8 bases aligning to TRBD2. The germline V gene has CDR1 MNHEY and CDR2 SVGAGI. The CDR3 runs 17 residues. J lost 6 bases, V lost 0 bases, and 10 bases had no gene match.

The rearrangement links TRBV30 to TRBJ2-1, with D perhaps matching TRBD2 (7 bases). The CDR3 is 13 residues long. CDR1 GTSNPN and CDR2 SVGIG come from the germline V gene (reference sequence). Trimming cost V 5 bases and J 13 bases, with 21 bases left between them. The CDR3 sequence: CAWSRGLRTRQFF. CDR3 DNA: TGTGCCTGGTCCAGGGGCCTGCGGACTAGACAGTTCTTC.

The V gene is TRBV20-1, the J gene TRBJ1-1, with D possibly being TRBD1 (6 bases). This CDR3 is 13 amino acids long. V lost 7 bases to trimming and J lost 3 bases, with 15 bases between them. Germline V gene lookup returns CDR1 DFQATT and CDR2 SNEGSKA (reference sequence). Written as DNA, the CDR3 is TGCAGTGAGGGGGGGGGTGTGTACACTGAAGCTTTCTTT. It encodes CSEGGGVYTEAFF.

This clonotype was observed a few times. The rearrangement uses TRBV7-8 and TRBJ2-5, with D unresolved. This CDR3 comprises 14 residues. V was pared by 1 base and J by 4 bases, with 10 bases between. Germline lookup yields CDR1 SGHVS and CDR2 FQNEAQ. The CDR3 reads CASSLGVGPETQYF. The DNA for the CDR3 is TGTGCCAGCAGCTTAGGTGTAGGGCCAGAGACCCAGTACTTC.

The chain carries TRBV9 and TRBJ2-7; 8 nucleotides align to TRBD2. The germline V gene encodes CDR1 SGDLS and CDR2 YYNGEE. The CDR3 covers 14 residues. V lost 0 bases to trimming and J lost 5 bases; unmatched junction nucleotides: 4. The CDR3 loop reads CASSVGGGFNEQYF. Written as DNA, the CDR3 is TGTGCCAGCAGCGTAGGCGGGGGGTTCAACGAGCAGTACTTC.

This clonotype occurred once. This chain links TRBV6-2 or TRBV6-3 with TRBJ2-7; perhaps D is TRBD1 or TRBD2 (5 bases each). CDR3 length equals 15 residues. Trimming took off 0 bases at V and 0 bases at J, with 9 bases between the two ends. Germline CDR1 and CDR2: MNHEY and SVGEGT. The CDR3 DNA reads as TGTGCCAGCAGTTACTCGGGGGAAAGCTCCTACGAGCAGTACTTC. Its translation is CASSYSGESSYEQYF.

The chain recombines TRBV5-1 with TRBJ2-7; the match to TRBD2 covers 12 bases. The ends lost 4 bases at V and 5 bases at J; junction bases unmatched: 10. Germline values: CDR1 SGHRS, CDR2 YFSETQ. The CDR3 is made up of 16 amino acids. In nucleotides, the CDR3 is TGCGCCAGCAGCACCCCTAGCGGGGGGGCAGTCCACGAGCAGTACTTC. This codes for CASSTPSGGAVHEQYF.

This clonotype was found a few times. A junction boundary mismatches the germline segment, possibly from a read error. This chain connects TRBV15 to TRBJ2-7; 9 positions agree with TRBD1. Germline values: CDR1 LNHNV, CDR2 YYDKDF (reference sequence). This CDR3 has 13 amino acids. The CDR3 is CATSTSLAGQGHF. CDR3 coding DNA: TGTGCCACCAGCACCTCGCTTGCGGGACAGGGACACTTC.

The chain carries TRBV7-8 and TRBJ2-2, with 9 bases fitting TRBD2. This CDR3 is built from 17 residues. Germline V gene sequence: CDR1 SGHVS, CDR2 FQNEAQ. V was clipped by 3 bases and J by 6 bases; unmatched bases: 11. The CDR3 sequence is CASSLGIRRGGAGELFF. CDR3 nucleotide sequence: TGTGCCAGCAGCTTGGGAATCCGGCGGGGGGGCGCCGGGGAGCTGTTTTTT.

The rearrangement joins TRBV18 to TRBJ2-1, with TRBD1 as a possible D gene (5 bases). This CDR3 has 16 amino acids. V gave up 1 base and J gave up 3 bases, with 13 bases separating them. CDR1 and CDR2 from the germline V gene are KGHSH and LQKENI. CDR3 protein: CASSPRGSNNYNEQFF. CDR3 nucleotides: TGTGCCAGCTCACCACGGGGCTCGAATAACTACAATGAGCAGTTCTTC. The full variable domain, rest sourced from reference TRBV18 and TRBJ2-1, is NAGVMQNPRHLVRRRGQEARLRCSPMKGHSHVYWYRQLPEEGLKFMVYLQKENIIDESGMPKERFSAEFPKEGPSILRIQQVVRGDSAAYFCASSPRGSNNYNEQFFGPGTRLTVL.

This chain links TRBV7-9 with TRBJ2-6; D is uncertain. Germline loops: CDR1 SEHNR, CDR2 FQNEAQ (reference sequence). V was shortened by 4 bases and J by 1 base, with 20 bases between the two germline ends. This CDR3 comprises 19 residues. CDR3 in DNA: TGTGCCAGCAGCTCCCCTTTAGACACGTCCCCATCTGGGGCCAACGTCCTGACTTTC. Its translation is CASSSPLDTSPSGANVLTF.

This clonotype has a handful of counts. The V and J genes are TRBV4-3 and TRBJ1-1; perhaps TRBD1 as D (6 bases). The CDR3 is made up of 16 amino acids. Germline loops: CDR1 LGHNA, CDR2 YSLEER. Trimming shortened V by 5 bases and J by 4 bases, and 20 bases separated the two germline ends. CDR3 in DNA: TGCGCCAGCAGCTCGAAACTCGGTGTCAGGGGCACTGAAGCTTTCTTT. Translated, it gives CASSSKLGVRGTEAFF.

This clonotype was counted at least ten times. The chain employs TRBV20-1 and TRBJ2-7, with D perhaps matching TRBD1 (6 bases). Germline V gives CDR1 DFQATT, CDR2 SNEGSKA (reference sequence). The V end lost 5 bases, the J end lost 2 bases, and 7 bases lay between the germline ends. This CDR3 is 11 amino acids long. CDR3 sequence (DNA): TGCAGTGCTGGACAGACCTACGAGCAGTACTTC. Translated, it gives CSAGQTYEQYF.

The CDR3 loop is CASSPRDSGAFF. The CDR3 nucleotides read TGTGCCAGCAGCCCCCGGGACAGCGGCGCTTTCTTT. The V call is TRBV9, the J call TRBJ1-1, with 7 bases identical to TRBD1. This CDR3 has 12 residues. Germline-derived CDR1 and CDR2 are SGDLS and YYNGEE. Trimming took 4 bases from V and 11 from J; bases not matched to a gene: 8.